Below, one T cell receptor (beta chain) is given with its context. Its matching antigen is unknown. The data were obtained in a study of a mutant IDH1 vaccine in newly diagnosed glioma. Study summary: Patients received vaccination from 4-6 weeks after radiotherapy alone, or with temozolomide cycles. Former treatment meant radiotherapy, temozolomide, or both; the majority had gotten both. Study observations and caveats: Vaccine-induced immune responses were detected in about 93% of patients.

The CDR3 consists of 13 residues. Per the germline V gene, CDR1 is MNHNY and CDR2 is SVGAGI (reference sequence). Deletions cut 7 bases from V and 4 bases from J, with 13 bases between. Described time point: week 23, last vaccination. Doses comprised 300 ug of mutant IDH1 20-mer peptide each, plus topical imiquimod. The assay was immunoSEQ multiplex PCR, and TCRdb's table has in-frame clones only and misses some. The table has about 82,000 clones, approximately 85% seen once. The chain employs TRBV6-6 and TRBJ1-2; a possible D gene is TRBD1 (5 bases). Sequenced material: PBMCs, taken from a glioma patient whose treatment included an IDH1 peptide vaccine. This receptor was taken from a man aged 25 to 45 with glioma. Some clones in this sample may be carry-over from other donors' samples. The CDR3 reads CASTQAGFYGYTF. The CDR3 region has the DNA TGTGCCAGCACTCAAGCAGGGTTCTATGGCTACACCTTC.